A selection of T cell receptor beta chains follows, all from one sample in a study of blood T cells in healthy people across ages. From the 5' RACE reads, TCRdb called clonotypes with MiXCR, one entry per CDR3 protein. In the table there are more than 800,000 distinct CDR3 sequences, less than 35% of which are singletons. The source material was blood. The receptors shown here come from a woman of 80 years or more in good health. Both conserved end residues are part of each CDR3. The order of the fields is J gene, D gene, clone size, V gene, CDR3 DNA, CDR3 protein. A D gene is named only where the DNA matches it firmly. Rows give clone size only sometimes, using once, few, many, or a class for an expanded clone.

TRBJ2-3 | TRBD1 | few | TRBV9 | TGTGCCAGCAGCGTAGCTCCCTGGGGGACAGGGGACAGCACAGATACGCAGTATTTT | CASSVAPWGTGDSTDTQYF
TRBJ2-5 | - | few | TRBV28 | TGTGCCAGCAGTTCCAGGGGAAAGACCCGGTACTTC | CASSSRGKTRYF
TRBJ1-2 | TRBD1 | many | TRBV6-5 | TGTGCCAGCAGTTACTCTCCGGGACAGGGAAACCATGGCTACACCTTC | CASSYSPGQGNHGYTF
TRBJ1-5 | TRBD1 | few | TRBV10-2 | TGCGCCAGCAGTGCAGGACAGGGGCCCCAGCCCCAGCATTTT | CASSAGQGPQPQHF
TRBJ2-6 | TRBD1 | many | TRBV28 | TGTGCCAGCAGGCTCCAGACAGGGGCCCTTAACTCTGGGGCCAACGTCCTGACTTTC | CASRLQTGALNSGANVLTF
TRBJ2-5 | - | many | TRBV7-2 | TGTGCCAGCAGTCCTGATAGGGTGTCGGAGACCCAGTACTTC | CASSPDRVSETQYF
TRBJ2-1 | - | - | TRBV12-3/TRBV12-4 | TGTGCCAGCAGGACAGGGGGCGGGGGACTAGCGTACTACAATGAGCAGTTCTTC | CASRTGGGGLAYYNEQFF
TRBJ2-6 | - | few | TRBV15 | TGTGCCACCAGCAGAGCCAGCGGTGGTTATGGGGCCAACGTCCTGACTTTC | CATSRASGGYGANVLTF
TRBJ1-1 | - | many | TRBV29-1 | TGCAGCGTTGTGACGGGGAACACTGAAGCTTTCTTT | CSVVTGNTEAFF
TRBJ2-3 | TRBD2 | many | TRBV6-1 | TGTGCCAGCAGTGAAGCAAGACTAGCGGGGGTAGATACGCAGTATTTT | CASSEARLAGVDTQYF
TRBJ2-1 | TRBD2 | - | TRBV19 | TGTGCCAGTAGTATTGGGGCTAGCGGGCTCCAGCCCAACTACAATGAGCAGTTCTTC | CASSIGASGLQPNYNEQFF
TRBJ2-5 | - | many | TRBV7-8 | TGTGCCAGCAGCTTTGAAGGGACCCAGTACTTC | CASSFEGTQYF
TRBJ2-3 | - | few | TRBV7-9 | TGTGCCAGCAGCTTAGAGTGGACAGATACGCAGTATTTT | CASSLEWTDTQYF